This TCR beta chain was recovered during a study of T cell clones after liver transplantation. Libraries were prepared by immunoSEQ multiplex PCR; TCRdb keeps only in-frame clonotypes and omits some of them. Of roughly 100,000 clones in the sample, approximately 79% were seen once. The starting material was CD4+ T cells from blood, obtained 47 months after liver transplant. The origin of this receptor is a human patient who received a liver transplant. Some T cells could come from the graft donor.

The CDR3 nucleotides are TGCGCCAGCAGCTTGGTACAGGAGCCCTACGAGCAGTACTTC. This encodes CASSLVQEPYEQYF. V gene TRBV5-1 combines with J gene TRBJ2-7; D perhaps matches TRBD1 (5 bases). V lost 0 bases, J lost 2 bases, and 9 bases lay in between. Germline V gene sequence: CDR1 SGHRS, CDR2 YFSETQ. The CDR3 runs to 14 residues.